This section outlines one T cell receptor (beta chain) sequence together with its context. Its specificity is not known. Sequencing was performed with immunoSEQ multiplex PCR; in TCRdb, only in-frame clones are kept and a portion is missing. The table shows fewer than 150,000 clones, with around 90% occurring only once. The data derive from a study of T cell responses to AZD1222 COVID-19 vaccine. Study-wide results and caveats: At baseline, seropositivity was found in only 5 to 7 AZD1222 recipients.

This TCR came from an adult in good health. The sample in question was peripheral blood, obtained on day 0 of AZD1222 vaccination.

The CDR3 sequence is CARSLDRMNTGELFF. In DNA, the CDR3 is TGTGCCAGAAGCCTGGACAGGATGAACACCGGGGAGCTGTTTTTT. The chain combines TRBV5-3 with TRBJ2-2; TRBD1 matches at 7 bases. TRBV5-3 is assigned to the ORF class and has an uncertain function. V was clipped by 4 bases and J by 1 base; unmatched bases: 4. The CDR3 spans 15 residues.